The rows below give T cell receptor beta chains drawn from one sample of a study of blood T cells in healthy people across ages. TCRdb re-analysed the 5' RACE reads in MiXCR, keeping a single row per CDR3 protein. The sample lists around 780,000 distinct CDR3 sequences; more than 55% were seen once. Sequencing was performed on blood. The receptor set was obtained from a man aged 35-49 years in good health. Both conserved end residues are part of each CDR3.

V: TRBV5-1
J: .
CDR3: CASSLSALDEQYF

V: TRBV28
J: TRBJ2-6
CDR3: CASSQTGLAGANVLTF

V: TRBV29-1
J: TRBJ2-5
CDR3: CSARFFWETQYF

V: TRBV5-6
J: TRBJ2-1
CDR3: CASSFSVLAGTNEQFF

V: TRBV11-2
J: TRBJ2-3
CDR3: CASSGRVFSTDTQYF

V: TRBV6-2/TRBV6-3
J: TRBJ2-1
CDR3: CASSYSTSGSYNEQFF

V: TRBV3-1
J: .
CDR3: CASSQVRGQETQYF

V: TRBV11-1
J: TRBJ2-1
CDR3: CASSWADSYNEQFF

V: TRBV7-2
J: .
CDR3: CASSPRGAGTTAEQYF

V: TRBV7-7
J: TRBJ2-5
CDR3: CASSLGSVSGETQYF

V: TRBV10-3
J: TRBJ1-2
CDR3: CATGQPNYGYTF

V: TRBV29-1
J: TRBJ2-2
CDR3: CSVDYSGIGGELFF

V: TRBV6-6
J: TRBJ2-1
CDR3: CASSYPTTSLENEQFF

V: TRBV5-1
J: TRBJ1-2
CDR3: CASSLDLGAYGYTF

V: TRBV28
J: TRBJ2-3
CDR3: CASSFRLGGTDTQYF

V: TRBV6-1
J: TRBJ2-5
CDR3: CASSELSAGRETQYF

V: TRBV10-3
J: .
CDR3: CAISDLRGQGEQYF

V: TRBV18
J: TRBJ2-5
CDR3: CASSPLPGRETQYF

V: TRBV28
J: TRBJ2-1
CDR3: CASSLGLAGLYNEQFF

V: TRBV24-1
J: TRBJ2-7
CDR3: CATSDPGQASYEQYF

V: TRBV7-2
J: TRBJ2-3
CDR3: CASRGGRAGGMSTDTQYF

V: TRBV18
J: TRBJ2-5
CDR3: CASSPYRGKEETQYF

V: TRBV6-2/TRBV6-3
J: TRBJ2-1
CDR3: CASSYAASGRALKGQFF

V: TRBV20-1
J: TRBJ1-2
CDR3: CSAPRDRPLYGYTF

V: TRBV7-9
J: TRBJ1-2
CDR3: CASSLVNTNYGYTF

V: TRBV20-1
J: TRBJ1-1
CDR3: CSAWDGNTEAFF

V: TRBV6-2/TRBV6-3
J: TRBJ2-7
CDR3: CASSYQYEQYF

V: TRBV7-2
J: TRBJ2-7
CDR3: CASSSRLAGGPLYYEQYF

V: TRBV11-2
J: TRBJ2-1
CDR3: CASSLHLDHEQFF

V: TRBV29-1
J: TRBJ2-7
CDR3: CSVRRQGGEQYF

V: TRBV28
J: TRBJ2-7
CDR3: CASSSFGTGSYEQYF

V: TRBV10-3
J: TRBJ1-1
CDR3: CAISADRGITEAFF

V: TRBV20-1
J: TRBJ2-1
CDR3: CSPSRNEQFF